This T cell receptor beta chain was identified during a study of blood T cell repertoires in COVID-19. Study-level information: Sites in the United States, Italy and Spain provided acute and convalescent COVID-19 samples. T cells, B-cell-depleted T cells, or PBMCs supplied cDNA or gDNA.

Grouping used clinical history reported by participants in a survey and questionnaire. Before being deemed recovered, Cohort 3 donors had two negative PCRs, clearance, or symptom resolution. Libraries were prepared by immunoSEQ multiplex PCR; TCRdb keeps only in-frame clonotypes and omits some of them. The table includes roughly 400,000 clones, around 91% detected once. The sequence was collected from a man younger than 35 who had recovered from COVID-19. The sequenced sample was PBMCs or T cells enriched from blood (not recorded which).

CDR3 sequence: CASSLGLAVWQYF. The CDR3 DNA follows: TGTGCCAGCAGCTTAGGACTAGCGGTTTGGCAGTACTTC. V and J are TRBV7-2 and TRBJ2-7, with TRBD2 matching 9 bases. This CDR3 is 13 amino acids long. The V gene's germline CDR1 is SGHTA and CDR2 FQGNSA. V lost 1 base, J lost 9 bases, and 4 bases stayed unmatched.